A single sample gave rise to the 18 T cell receptor beta chains below, sequenced in a study of tumor-infiltrating lymphocytes in primary liver carcinoma. In addition to blood RNA drawn from unsorted whole blood, germline DNA was extracted. Constant-region priming of approximately 0.55 ug total RNA yielded TCR beta cDNA. Libraries of TCR beta came from three nested multiplex PCR rounds with slightly modified ARM-PCR. TRBV1-TRBV30 forward and Cbeta reverse primers drove the first two approximately 11-cycle rounds. One entry per CDR3 protein results from TCRdb running MiXCR on the multiplex PCR reads. The sample lists about 180,000 distinct CDR3 sequences; over 50% were seen once. The sequencing input was peripheral blood. The receptors derive from a man aged 35 to 55 with primary liver carcinoma and hepatitis B virus infection.

In regard to this clonotype: Since the CDR3 does not end with the conserved phenylalanine or tryptophan, this likely comes from a read error. This chain uses TRBV14 with TRBJ2-1, with D possibly being TRBD2 (5 bases). Trimming removed 4 bases from V and 3 bases from J, with 10 bases in between. This CDR3 comprises 14 residues. Germline CDR1 reads SGHDN; CDR2 reads FVKESK. This CDR3 is CASSPTINYNEQFL. In DNA form, the CDR3 reads TGTGCCAGCAGCCCGACTATCAACTACAATGAGCAGTTCTTA.

Ten or more counts support this clonotype. The chain has TRBV12-3 or TRBV12-4 and TRBJ1-6, with D perhaps TRBD1 (5 bases). V gave up 4 bases and J gave up 6 bases, with 7 bases separating them. This CDR3 is 13 amino acids long. The CDR3 DNA follows: TGTGCCAGCAGTTATGGGGGTAATTCACCCCTCCACTTT. It yields the protein CASSYGGNSPLHF.

The chain is built from TRBV6-5 and TRBJ2-3; 8 positions agree with TRBD1. CDR3 length equals 16 residues. Trimming removed 5 bases from V and 6 bases from J; junction bases left unmatched: 13. CDR1 is MNHEY, CDR2 SVGAGI, per germline. The DNA for the CDR3 is TGTGCCAGCAGTGTGAGTAGGGACAGGTTTGCCGATACGCAGTATTTT. Amino acids: CASSVSRDRFADTQYF.

About this clonotype: It may be a read error: a sequence one base away is much more abundant. The V gene is TRBV11-2, the J gene TRBJ1-6; TRBD1 might be the D (5 bases). Deletions cut 5 bases from V and 3 bases from J, with 20 bases between. Per the germline V gene, CDR1 is SGHAT and CDR2 is FQNNGV. The CDR3 has 18 residues. CDR3 sequence: CASSISGGTLDYNSPLHF. CDR3 bases: TGTGCCAGCAGCATATCGGGGGGGACCTTGGACTATAATTCACCCCTCCACTTT.

With respect to this clonotype: A read error may produce the germline difference seen at one junction end. The chain links TRBV28 to TRBJ2-7; 12 bases fit TRBD2. Looked up from germline, CDR1 is MDHEN and CDR2 is SYDVKM. CDR3 length: 15 residues. The CDR3 loop reads CASSLLGLAGYEQHF. The CDR3 DNA follows: TGTGCCAGCAGTTTACTTGGACTAGCGGGATACGAGCAGCACTTC.

Worth noting for this clonotype: It may be a read error: a sequence one base away is much more abundant. Without the conserved terminal phenylalanine or tryptophan, this CDR3 likely stems from a read error. The V call is TRBV11-2, the J call TRBJ1-6; D is unresolved. The V end was cut by 0 bases, the J end by 8 bases, with 8 bases between. Germline values: CDR1 SGHAT, CDR2 FQNNGV. CDR3 size: 14 residues. CDR3 DNA: TGTGCCAGCAGCTTAGAAGGGAGTTATTCACCCCTCCACTCT. Its protein product is CASSLEGSYSPLHS.

The genes are TRBV29-1 and TRBJ1-2, with 11 bases fitting TRBD1. CDR1 SQVTM and CDR2 ANQGSEA come from the germline V gene. V lost 5 bases and J lost 5; bases outside the gene matches: 7. The CDR3 consists of 14 residues. The CDR3 loop is CSVYKGQGDYGYTF. CDR3 nucleotides: TGCAGCGTTTATAAGGGACAGGGGGATTATGGCTACACCTTC. Complete variable domain (other parts from reference TRBV29-1 and TRBJ1-2): SAVISQKPSRDICQRGTSLTIQCQVDSQVTMMFWYRQQPGQSLTLIATANQGSEATYESGFVIDKFPISRPNLTFSTLTVSNMSPEDSSIYLCSVYKGQGDYGYTFGSGTRLTVV.

The chain couples TRBV29-1 to TRBJ2-1, with unresolved D. Looked up from germline, CDR1 is SQVTM and CDR2 is ANQGSEA. This CDR3 is 17 amino acids long. The chain's CDR3 is CNVPESGFFNLYNEQFF. CDR3 in DNA: TGCAACGTCCCCGAGTCAGGATTTTTTAACCTCTACAATGAGCAGTTCTTC.

The rearrangement joins TRBV30 to TRBJ2-7, with no clear D. Germline lookup yields CDR1 GTSNPN and CDR2 SVGIG (reference sequence). With 0 bases removed from V and 3 bases from J, the gap between germline ends came to 3 bases. The CDR3 length is 11 residues. Here the CDR3 DNA reads TGTGCCTGGAGTGTAAGCTACGAGCAGTACTTC. The encoded protein is CAWSVSYEQYF. The variable domain in full, with the rest retrieved from reference TRBV30 and TRBJ2-7, is SQTIHQWPATLVQPVGSPLSLECTVEGTSNPNLYWYRQAAGRGLQLLFYSVGIGQISSEVPQNLSASRPQDRQFILSSKKLLLSDSGFYLCAWSVSYEQYFGPGTRLTVT.

The chain has TRBV6-5 and TRBJ1-5; TRBD1 might be the D (6 bases). The V end was cut by 8 bases, the J end by 4 bases, with 12 bases between. CDR1 is MNHEY and CDR2 is SVGAGI in the germline V gene. The CDR3 contains 13 residues. CDR3: CASGRGGNQPQHF. The CDR3 DNA follows: TGTGCCAGCGGGAGGGGGGGTAATCAGCCCCAGCATTTT.

In its sample, this clonotype was seen a few times. The rearrangement uses TRBV6-6 and TRBJ2-3; D might be TRBD1 (5 bases). The CDR3 loop spans 16 amino acids. Trimming pared 6 bases from V and 1 base from J, leaving 17 bases between. In germline, CDR1 is MNHNY, CDR2 SVGAGI (reference sequence). CDR3 loop: CASRQIGGRGTDTQYF. DNA for the CDR3: TGTGCCAGCAGACAAATAGGTGGCAGGGGCACAGATACGCAGTATTTT.

This clonotype occurred many times. The chain has TRBV29-1 and TRBJ2-7; tentatively, D is TRBD2 (5 bases). The V gene's germline CDR1 is SQVTM and CDR2 ANQGSEA. Trimming cost V 5 bases and J 0 bases, with 11 bases left between them. The CDR3 has 13 residues. DNA of the CDR3: TGCAGCGTTTCCGGGAAGAGCTCCTACGAGCAGTACTTC. This codes for CSVSGKSSYEQYF.

As concerns this clonotype: Germline and junction disagree at one end, which may indicate a read error. This chain joins TRBV4-2 and TRBJ2-3, with unresolved D. This CDR3 is built from 13 residues. Germline CDR1 is LGHNA and CDR2 is YNFKEQ. CDR3 DNA: TGTGCCAGCAACCAAGTGTCCACAGAGACGCAGTATTTT. It translates to CASNQVSTETQYF.

This clonotype has just one count. This chain's CDR3 is CASSPRGGAYTF. DNA of the CDR3: TGTGCCTCATCACCACGGGGCGGCGCCTACACCTTC. The gene calls are TRBV9 and TRBJ1-2, with TRBD1 as a possible D gene (5 bases). CDR3 size: 12 residues. Germline V gene lookup returns CDR1 SGDLS and CDR2 YYNGEE. The ends were cut back, 10 bases at V and 10 bases at J, with 20 bases in the middle.

The chain couples TRBV5-1 to TRBJ2-3, with D perhaps matching TRBD2 (6 bases). The germline V gene encodes CDR1 SGHRS and CDR2 YFSETQ. Trimming stripped 4 bases from V and 3 bases from J, with 18 bases between. The CDR3 consists of 16 residues. Written as DNA, the CDR3 is TGCGCCAGCAGCCCAATGGGACTCCCTGGGACAGATACGCAGTATTTT. Residues: CASSPMGLPGTDTQYF. Filled out from reference TRBV5-1 and TRBJ2-3, the complete variable domain reads KAGVTQTPRYLIKTRGQQVTLSCSPISGHRSVSWYQQTPGQGLQFLFEYFSETQRNKGNFPGRFSGRQFSNSRSEMNVSTLELGDSALYLCASSPMGLPGTDTQYFGPGTRLTVL.

This clonotype was observed a few times. This rearrangement joins TRBV14 to TRBJ2-6, with D uncertain. The CDR3 is 14 residues long. Trimming left V 2 bases short and J 0 bases short, with 2 bases between. Germline values: CDR1 SGHDN, CDR2 FVKESK. For the CDR3, the DNA is TGTGCCAGCAGCCAACACTCTGGGGCCAACGTCCTGACTTTC. Its translation is CASSQHSGANVLTF.

This chain links TRBV6-5 with TRBJ1-1; 8 bases are a match to TRBD1. The germline gives CDR1 MNHEY, CDR2 SVGAGI. The CDR3 is made up of 16 amino acids. J was trimmed by 2 bases and V by 9 bases; bases with no gene match: 14. The CDR3 DNA reads as TGTGCCAGACCCCACAGGGGGTTGGGGGCCAACACTGAAGCTTTCTTT. Protein sequence: CARPHRGLGANTEAFF.

Concerning this clonotype itself: Likely a read error: the CDR3 ends without its conserved phenylalanine or tryptophan. The chain joins TRBV11-3 to TRBJ2-1, with D tentatively TRBD1 or TRBD2 (6 bases each). The CDR3 extends over 15 amino acids. Germline V gene sequence: CDR1 SGHNT, CDR2 YENEEA. CDR3 in amino acids: CACSPRWGREGEQFL. CDR3 nucleotide sequence: TGTGCCTGCAGCCCTAGGTGGGGGCGGGAAGGTGAGCAGTTCTTA.